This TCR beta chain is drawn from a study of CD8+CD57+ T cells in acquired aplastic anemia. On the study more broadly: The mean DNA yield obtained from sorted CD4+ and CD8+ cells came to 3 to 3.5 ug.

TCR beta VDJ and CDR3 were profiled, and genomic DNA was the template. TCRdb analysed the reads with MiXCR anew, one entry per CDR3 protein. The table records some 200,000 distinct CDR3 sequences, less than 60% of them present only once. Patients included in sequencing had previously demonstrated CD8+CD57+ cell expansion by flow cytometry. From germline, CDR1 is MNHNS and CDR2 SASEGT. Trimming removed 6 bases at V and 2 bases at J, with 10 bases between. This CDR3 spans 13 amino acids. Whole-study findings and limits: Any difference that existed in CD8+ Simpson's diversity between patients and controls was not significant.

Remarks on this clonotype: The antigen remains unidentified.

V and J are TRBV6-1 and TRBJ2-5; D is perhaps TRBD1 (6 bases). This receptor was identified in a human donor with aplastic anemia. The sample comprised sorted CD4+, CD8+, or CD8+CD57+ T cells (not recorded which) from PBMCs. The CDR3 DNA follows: TGTGCCAGCAGACGACAGGTACAAGAGACCCAGTACTTC. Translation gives CASRRQVQETQYF.